This TCR beta chain is from a study of regulatory T cells in long-lasting Graves disease. The study, taken as a whole, reports: Accuracy may have suffered from the small sample size. In persistent patients, shared public clonotypes (more than 2,500) outnumbered those in new patients (about 1,000).

This clonotype appeared many times. Its specificity is not known. HTBI primers from iRepertoire and Arm-PCR of CDR3 regions yielded the TCR beta libraries. TCRdb processed the multiplex PCR reads anew with MiXCR; each CDR3 protein has one entry. The data contain 400,000 to 450,000 distinct CDR3 sequences, roughly 15% of them singletons. Time point meaning: newly diagnosed GD, antithyroid drugs for less than 3 months. Isolated PBMC RNA provided the starting material for the TCR library. EDTA tubes were used for drawing around 9 milliliters of peripheral blood. Separately, the same data were catalogued under a study of T cells in Graves' hyperthyroidism and ophthalmopathy. That report notes: A model using 13 V-J features told ophthalmopathy apart from stable hyperthyroidism.

This clonotype originated in a woman in her 30s with Graves disease. The starting material was peripheral blood mononuclear cells (PBMCs), obtained at new diagnosis, from a patient treated with antithyroid drugs.

CDR3 nucleotides: TGCAGTGCTAGAGGGGGGCGGAATAGCTCCTACAATGAGCAGTTCTTC. Translation: CSARGGRNSSYNEQFF. The rearrangement links TRBV20-1 to TRBJ2-1; the D gene is possibly TRBD1 (6 bases). Germline values: CDR1 DFQATT, CDR2 SNEGSKA (reference sequence). Trimming took off 1 base at V and 0 bases at J, with 13 bases between the two ends. The CDR3 consists of 16 residues.